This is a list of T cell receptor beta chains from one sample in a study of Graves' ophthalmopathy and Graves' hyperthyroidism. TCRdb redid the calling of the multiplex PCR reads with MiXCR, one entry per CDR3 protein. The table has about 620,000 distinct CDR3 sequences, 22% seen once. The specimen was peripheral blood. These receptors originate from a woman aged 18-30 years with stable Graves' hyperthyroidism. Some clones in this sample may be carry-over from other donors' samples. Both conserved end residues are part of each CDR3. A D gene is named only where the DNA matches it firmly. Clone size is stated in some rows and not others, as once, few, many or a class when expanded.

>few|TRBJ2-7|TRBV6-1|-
TGTGCCAGCAGTGAAGCGCATCCAGCGCCCTACGAGCAGTACTTC
CASSEAHPAPYEQYF
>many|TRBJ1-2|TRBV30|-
TGTGCCTGGAGTGAAGAAGTAGGCACCTTC
CAWSEEVGTF
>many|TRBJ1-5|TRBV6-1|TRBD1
TGTGCCAGCACCTCCGGGACAGGGAATGATCAGCCCCAGCATTTT
CASTSGTGNDQPQHF
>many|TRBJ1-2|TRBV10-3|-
TGTGCCATCAGTGATCCGACTTCGGGTGACAACTATGGCTACACCTTC
CAISDPTSGDNYGYTF
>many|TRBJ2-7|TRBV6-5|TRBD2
TGTGCCAGCAGTTACTCCGCGGGAGTTGGATCCTACGAGCAGTACTTC
CASSYSAGVGSYEQYF
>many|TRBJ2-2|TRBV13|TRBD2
TGTGCCAGCAGCTCACGCAAGACTAGCGGGGACTATGCCGGGGAGCTGTTTTTT
CASSSRKTSGDYAGELFF
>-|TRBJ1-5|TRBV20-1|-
TGCAGTGCCCCGGACGGAAATAGCAATCAGCCCCAGCATTTT
CSAPDGNSNQPQHF
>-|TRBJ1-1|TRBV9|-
TGTGCCAGCAGCGTAGGAGGGGAACAAGCAAACACTGAAGCTTTCTTT
CASSVGGEQANTEAFF
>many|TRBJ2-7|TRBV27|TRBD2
TGTGCCAGCAGTTTGTCCCCACTAGCGGGCCACGAGCAGTACTTC
CASSLSPLAGHEQYF
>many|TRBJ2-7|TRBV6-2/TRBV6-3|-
TGTGCCAGCAGTTACTACCGCGCCCGGGACACGGCTACCGACGAGCAGTACTTC
CASSYYRARDTATDEQYF
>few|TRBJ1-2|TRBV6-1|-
TGTGCCAGCAGGGCCGAACCAGGCACCAACTATGGCTACACCTTC
CASRAEPGTNYGYTF